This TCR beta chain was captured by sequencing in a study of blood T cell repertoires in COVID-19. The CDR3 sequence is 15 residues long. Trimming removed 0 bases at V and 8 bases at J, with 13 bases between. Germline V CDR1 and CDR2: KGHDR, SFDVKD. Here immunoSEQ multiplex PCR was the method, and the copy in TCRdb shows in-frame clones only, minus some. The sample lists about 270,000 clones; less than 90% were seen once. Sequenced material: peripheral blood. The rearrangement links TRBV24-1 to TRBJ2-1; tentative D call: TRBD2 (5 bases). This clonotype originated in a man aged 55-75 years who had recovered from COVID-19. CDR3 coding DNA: TGTGCCACCAGTGATTTGCGGGATAGTGTCTATGAGCAGTTCTTC. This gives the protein CATSDLRDSVYEQFF.